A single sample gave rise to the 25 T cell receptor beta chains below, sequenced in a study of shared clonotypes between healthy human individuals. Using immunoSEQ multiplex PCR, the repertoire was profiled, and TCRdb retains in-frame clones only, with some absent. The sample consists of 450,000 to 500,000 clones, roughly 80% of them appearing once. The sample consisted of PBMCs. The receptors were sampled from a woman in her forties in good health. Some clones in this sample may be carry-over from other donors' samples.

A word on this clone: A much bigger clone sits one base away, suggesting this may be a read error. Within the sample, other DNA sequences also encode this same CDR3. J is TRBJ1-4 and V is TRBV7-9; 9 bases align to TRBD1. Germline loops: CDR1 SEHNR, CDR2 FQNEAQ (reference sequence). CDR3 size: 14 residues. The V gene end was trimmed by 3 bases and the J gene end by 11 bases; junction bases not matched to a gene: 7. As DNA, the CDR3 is TGTGCCAGCAGCTTGGGACAGGGTGGTGAGAAACTGTTTTTT. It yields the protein CASSLGQGGEKLFF.

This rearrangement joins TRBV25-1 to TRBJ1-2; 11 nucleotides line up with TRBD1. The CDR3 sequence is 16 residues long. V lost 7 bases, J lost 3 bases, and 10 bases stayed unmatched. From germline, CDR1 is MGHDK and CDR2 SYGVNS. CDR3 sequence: CASTSPGQGADYGYTF. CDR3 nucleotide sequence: TGTGCCAGCACCAGCCCCGGACAGGGGGCGGACTATGGCTACACCTTC.

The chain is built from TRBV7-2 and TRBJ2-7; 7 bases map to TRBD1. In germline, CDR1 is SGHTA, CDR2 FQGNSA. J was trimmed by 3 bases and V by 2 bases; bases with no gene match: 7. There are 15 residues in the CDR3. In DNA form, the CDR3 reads TGTGCCAGCAGCTTATTGGGACAGCAACTCTACGAGCAGTACTTC. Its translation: CASSLLGQQLYEQYF.

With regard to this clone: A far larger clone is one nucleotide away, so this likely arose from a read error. This CDR3 reads CASSQEAGGDHEQYF. The CDR3 DNA sequence: TGCGCCAGCAGCCAGGAAGCGGGAGGGGACCACGAGCAGTACTTC. The chain recombines TRBV4-1 with TRBJ2-7; 10 nucleotides line up with TRBD2. The trim removed 3 bases at V and 5 bases at J, leaving 7 bases unmatched. The CDR3 loop spans 15 amino acids. Germline CDR1 reads MGHRA; CDR2 reads YSYEKL.

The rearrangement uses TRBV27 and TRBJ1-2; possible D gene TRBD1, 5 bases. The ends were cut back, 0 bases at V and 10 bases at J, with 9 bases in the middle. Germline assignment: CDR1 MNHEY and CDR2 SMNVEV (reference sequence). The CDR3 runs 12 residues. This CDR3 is CASSLSGQNYTF. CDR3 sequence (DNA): TGTGCCAGCAGTTTATCGGGGCAGAACTACACCTTC.

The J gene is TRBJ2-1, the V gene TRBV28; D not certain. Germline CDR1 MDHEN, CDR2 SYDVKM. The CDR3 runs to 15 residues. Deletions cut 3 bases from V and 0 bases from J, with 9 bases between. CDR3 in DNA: TGTGCCAGCAGTTTGGTGGCTCCCTCCTACAATGAGCAGTTCTTC. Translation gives CASSLVAPSYNEQFF.

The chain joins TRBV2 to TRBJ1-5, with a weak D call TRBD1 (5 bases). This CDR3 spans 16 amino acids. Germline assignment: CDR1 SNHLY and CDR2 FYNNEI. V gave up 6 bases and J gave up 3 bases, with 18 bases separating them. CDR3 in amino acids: CASSLDSIAINQPQHF. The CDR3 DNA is TGTGCCAGCAGCCTAGACAGCATCGCAATCAATCAGCCCCAGCATTTT.

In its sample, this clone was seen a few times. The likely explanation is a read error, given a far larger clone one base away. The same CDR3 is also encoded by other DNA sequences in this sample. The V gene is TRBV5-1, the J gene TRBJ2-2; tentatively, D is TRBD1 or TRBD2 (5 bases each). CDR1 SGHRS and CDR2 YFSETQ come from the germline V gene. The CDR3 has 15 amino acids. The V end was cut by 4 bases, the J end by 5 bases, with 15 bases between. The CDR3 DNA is TGCGCCAGCAGCGGTTCTTTTGGGGGAACCGGGGAGCTGTTTTTT. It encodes CASSGSFGGTGELFF.

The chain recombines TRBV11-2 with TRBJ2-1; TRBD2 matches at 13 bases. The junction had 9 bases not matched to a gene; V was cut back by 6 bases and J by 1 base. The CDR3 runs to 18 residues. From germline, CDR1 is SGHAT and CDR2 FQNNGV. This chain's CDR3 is CASSPGLAGELSYNEQFF. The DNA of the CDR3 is TGTGCCAGCAGTCCCGGACTAGCGGGGGAGCTATCCTACAATGAGCAGTTCTTC.

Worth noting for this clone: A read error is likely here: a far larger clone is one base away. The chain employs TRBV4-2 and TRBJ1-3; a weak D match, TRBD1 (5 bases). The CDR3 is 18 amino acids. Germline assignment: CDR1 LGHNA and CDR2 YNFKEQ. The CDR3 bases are TGTGCCAGCAGCCAAGATGCCCGGGACGGAAACTCTAGAAACACCATATATTTT. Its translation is CASSQDARDGNSRNTIYF.

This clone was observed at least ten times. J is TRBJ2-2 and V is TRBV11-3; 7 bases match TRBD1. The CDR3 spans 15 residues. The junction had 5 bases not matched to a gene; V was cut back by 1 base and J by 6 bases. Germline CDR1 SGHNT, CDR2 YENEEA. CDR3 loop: CASSLAGQGAGELFF. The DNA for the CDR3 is TGTGCCAGCAGCTTAGCGGGCCAGGGGGCCGGGGAGCTGTTTTTT.

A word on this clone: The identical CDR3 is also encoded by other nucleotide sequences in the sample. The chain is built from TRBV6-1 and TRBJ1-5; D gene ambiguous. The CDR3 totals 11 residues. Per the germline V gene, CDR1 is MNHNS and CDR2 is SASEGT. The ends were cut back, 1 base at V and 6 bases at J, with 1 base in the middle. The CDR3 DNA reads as TGTGCCAGCAGTGAAGGTCAGCCCCAGCATTTT. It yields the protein CASSEGQPQHF.

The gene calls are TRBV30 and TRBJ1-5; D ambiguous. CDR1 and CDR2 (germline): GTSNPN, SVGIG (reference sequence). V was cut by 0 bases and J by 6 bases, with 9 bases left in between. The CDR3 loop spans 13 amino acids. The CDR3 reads CAWSVDGGQPQHF. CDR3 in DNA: TGTGCCTGGAGTGTGGACGGCGGTCAGCCCCAGCATTTT.

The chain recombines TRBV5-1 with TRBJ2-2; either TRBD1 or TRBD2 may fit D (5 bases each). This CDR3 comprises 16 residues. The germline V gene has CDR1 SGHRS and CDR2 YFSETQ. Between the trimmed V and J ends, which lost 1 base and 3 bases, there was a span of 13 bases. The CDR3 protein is CASSLMPGTDTGELFF. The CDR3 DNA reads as TGCGCCAGCAGCTTGATGCCAGGGACGGACACCGGGGAGCTGTTTTTT.

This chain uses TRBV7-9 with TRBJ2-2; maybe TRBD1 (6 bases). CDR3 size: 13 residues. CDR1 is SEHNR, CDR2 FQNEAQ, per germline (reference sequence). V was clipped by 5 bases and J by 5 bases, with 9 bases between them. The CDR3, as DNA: TGTGCCAGCAGCGTTACAGGGACCGGGGAGCTGTTTTTT. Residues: CASSVTGTGELFF.

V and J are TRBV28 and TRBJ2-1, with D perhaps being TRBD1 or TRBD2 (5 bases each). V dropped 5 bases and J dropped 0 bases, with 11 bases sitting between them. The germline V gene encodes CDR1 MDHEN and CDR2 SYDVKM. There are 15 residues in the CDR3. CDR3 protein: CASSARDLSYNEQFF. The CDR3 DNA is TGTGCCAGCAGTGCCCGGGACCTCTCCTACAATGAGCAGTTCTTC. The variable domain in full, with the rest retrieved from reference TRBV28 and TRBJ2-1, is DVKVTQSSRYLVKRTGEKVFLECVQDMDHENMFWYRQDPGLGLRLIYFSYDVKMKEKGDIPEGYSVSREKKERFSLILESASTNQTSMYLCASSARDLSYNEQFFGPGTRLTVL.

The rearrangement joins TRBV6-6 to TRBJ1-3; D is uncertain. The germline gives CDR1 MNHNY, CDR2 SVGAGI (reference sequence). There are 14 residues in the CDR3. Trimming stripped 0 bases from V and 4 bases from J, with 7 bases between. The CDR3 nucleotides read TGTGCCAGCAGTTACTCGAAACAGGGAAACACCATATATTTT. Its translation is CASSYSKQGNTIYF.

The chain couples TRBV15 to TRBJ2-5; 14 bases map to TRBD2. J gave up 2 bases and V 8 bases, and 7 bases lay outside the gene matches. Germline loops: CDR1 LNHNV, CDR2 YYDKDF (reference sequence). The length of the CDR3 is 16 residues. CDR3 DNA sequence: TGTGCCACCGGCCCGGGGACTAGCGGGGGTCAAGAGACCCAGTACTTC. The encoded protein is CATGPGTSGGQETQYF.

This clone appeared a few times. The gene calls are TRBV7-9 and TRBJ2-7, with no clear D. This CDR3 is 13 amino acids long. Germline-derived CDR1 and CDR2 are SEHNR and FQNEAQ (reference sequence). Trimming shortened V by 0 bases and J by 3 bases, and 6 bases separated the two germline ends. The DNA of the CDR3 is TGTGCCAGCAGCTTAGCGGGCCTCTACGAGCAGTACTTC. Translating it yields CASSLAGLYEQYF.

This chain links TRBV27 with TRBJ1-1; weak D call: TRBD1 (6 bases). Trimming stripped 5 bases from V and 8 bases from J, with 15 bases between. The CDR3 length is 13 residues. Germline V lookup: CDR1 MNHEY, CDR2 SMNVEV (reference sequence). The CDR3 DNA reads TGTGCCAGCAGTCCCCACAGGGAAGCAGAAGCTTTCTTT. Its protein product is CASSPHREAEAFF.

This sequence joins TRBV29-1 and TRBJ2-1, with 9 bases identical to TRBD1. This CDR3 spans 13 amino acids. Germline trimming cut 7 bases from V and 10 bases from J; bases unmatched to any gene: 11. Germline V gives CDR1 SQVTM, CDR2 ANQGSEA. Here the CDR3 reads CSGAVTGGREQFF. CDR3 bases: TGCAGCGGGGCCGTAACAGGGGGCAGGGAGCAGTTCTTC.

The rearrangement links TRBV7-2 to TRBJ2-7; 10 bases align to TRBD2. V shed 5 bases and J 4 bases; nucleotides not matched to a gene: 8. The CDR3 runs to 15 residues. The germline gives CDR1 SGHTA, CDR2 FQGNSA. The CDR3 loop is CASSRGVAGGYEQYF. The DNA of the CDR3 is TGTGCCAGCAGCAGAGGGGTAGCGGGAGGTTACGAGCAGTACTTC.

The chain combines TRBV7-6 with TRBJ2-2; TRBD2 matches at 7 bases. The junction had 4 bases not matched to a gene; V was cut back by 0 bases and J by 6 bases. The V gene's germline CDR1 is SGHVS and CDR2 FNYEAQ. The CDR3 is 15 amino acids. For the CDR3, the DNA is TGTGCCAGCAGCTTAGCGGTCCGGGGGGCCGGGGAGCTGTTTTTT. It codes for CASSLAVRGAGELFF.

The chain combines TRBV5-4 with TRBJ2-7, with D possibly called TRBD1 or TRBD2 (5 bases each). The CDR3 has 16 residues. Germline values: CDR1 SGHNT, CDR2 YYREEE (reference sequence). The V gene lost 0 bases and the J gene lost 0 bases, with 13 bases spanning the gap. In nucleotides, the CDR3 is TGTGCCAGCAGCTTGGACCGGGACCCAGGCTCCTACGAGCAGTACTTC. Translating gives CASSLDRDPGSYEQYF.

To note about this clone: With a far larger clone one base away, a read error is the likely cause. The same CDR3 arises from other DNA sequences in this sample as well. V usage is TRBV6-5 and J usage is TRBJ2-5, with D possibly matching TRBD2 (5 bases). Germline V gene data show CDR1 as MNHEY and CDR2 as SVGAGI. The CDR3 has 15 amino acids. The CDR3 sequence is CASSYSEAGQETQYF. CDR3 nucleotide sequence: TGTGCCAGTAGTTACTCGGAGGCAGGACAAGAGACCCAGTACTTC.